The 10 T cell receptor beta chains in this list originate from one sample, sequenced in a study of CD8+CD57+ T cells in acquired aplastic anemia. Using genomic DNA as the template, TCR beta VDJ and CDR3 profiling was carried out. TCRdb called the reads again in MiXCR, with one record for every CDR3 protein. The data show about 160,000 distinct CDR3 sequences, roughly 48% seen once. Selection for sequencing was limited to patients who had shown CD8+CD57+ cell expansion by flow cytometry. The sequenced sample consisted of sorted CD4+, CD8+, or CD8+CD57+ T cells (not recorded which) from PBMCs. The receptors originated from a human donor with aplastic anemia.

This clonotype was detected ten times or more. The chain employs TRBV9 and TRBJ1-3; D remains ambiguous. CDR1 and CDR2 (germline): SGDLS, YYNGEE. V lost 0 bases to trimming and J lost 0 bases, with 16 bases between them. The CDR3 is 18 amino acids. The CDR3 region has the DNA TGTGCCAGCAGCGTAGGGTGGCTGGGGTACGACTCTGGAAACACCATATATTTT. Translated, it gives CASSVGWLGYDSGNTIYF.

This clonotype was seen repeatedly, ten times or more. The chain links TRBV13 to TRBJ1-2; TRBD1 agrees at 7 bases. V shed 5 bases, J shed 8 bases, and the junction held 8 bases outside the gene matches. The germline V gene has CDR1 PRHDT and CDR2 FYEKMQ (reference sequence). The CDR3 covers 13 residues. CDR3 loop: CASSKQGKRGYTF. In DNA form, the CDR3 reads TGTGCCAGCAGCAAACAGGGGAAGAGAGGCTACACCTTC. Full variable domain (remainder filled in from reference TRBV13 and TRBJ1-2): AAGVIQSPRHLIKEKRETATLKCYPIPRHDTVYWYQQGPGQDPQFLISFYEKMQSDKGSIPDRFSAQQFSDYHSELNMSSLELGDSALYFCASSKQGKRGYTFGSGTRLTVV.

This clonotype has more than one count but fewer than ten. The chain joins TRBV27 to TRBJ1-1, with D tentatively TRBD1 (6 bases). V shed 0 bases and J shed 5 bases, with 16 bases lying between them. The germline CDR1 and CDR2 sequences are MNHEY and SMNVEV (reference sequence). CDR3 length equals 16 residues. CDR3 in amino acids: CASSLSVGGARTEAFF. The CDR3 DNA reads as TGTGCCAGCAGTTTATCGGTGGGGGGGGCTCGGACTGAAGCTTTCTTT.

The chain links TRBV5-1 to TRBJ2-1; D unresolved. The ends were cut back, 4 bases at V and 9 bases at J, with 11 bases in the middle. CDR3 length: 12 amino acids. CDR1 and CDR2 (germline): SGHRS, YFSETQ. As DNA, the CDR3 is TGCGCCAGCAGCGACCCAGGTGGTGAGCAGTTCTTC. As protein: CASSDPGGEQFF.

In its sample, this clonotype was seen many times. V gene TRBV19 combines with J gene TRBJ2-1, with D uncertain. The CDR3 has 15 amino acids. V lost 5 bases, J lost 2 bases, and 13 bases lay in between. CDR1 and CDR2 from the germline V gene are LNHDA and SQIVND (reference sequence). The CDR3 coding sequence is TGTGCCAGTAGTGTGGGCCAATACCCCTACAATGAGCAGTTCTTC. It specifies CASSVGQYPYNEQFF.

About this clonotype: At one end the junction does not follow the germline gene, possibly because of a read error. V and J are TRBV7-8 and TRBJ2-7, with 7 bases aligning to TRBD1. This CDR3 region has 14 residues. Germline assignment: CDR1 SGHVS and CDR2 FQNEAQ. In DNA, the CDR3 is TGTGCCCGCAGCTCCCCGGGACAGACCTACGAGCAGTACTTC. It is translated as CARSSPGQTYEQYF.

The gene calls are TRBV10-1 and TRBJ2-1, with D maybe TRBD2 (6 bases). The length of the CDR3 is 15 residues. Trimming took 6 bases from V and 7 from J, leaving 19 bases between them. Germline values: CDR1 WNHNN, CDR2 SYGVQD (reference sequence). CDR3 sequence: CASRLRRDAGNEQFF. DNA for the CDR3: TGCGCCAGCAGGTTACGGAGGGACGCTGGAAATGAGCAGTTCTTC.

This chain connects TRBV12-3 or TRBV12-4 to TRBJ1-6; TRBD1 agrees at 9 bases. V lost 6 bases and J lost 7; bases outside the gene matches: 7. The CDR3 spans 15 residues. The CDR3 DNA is TGTGCCAGCAGGTTGGGACAGGGATTCAATTCACCCCTCCACTTT. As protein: CASRLGQGFNSPLHF.

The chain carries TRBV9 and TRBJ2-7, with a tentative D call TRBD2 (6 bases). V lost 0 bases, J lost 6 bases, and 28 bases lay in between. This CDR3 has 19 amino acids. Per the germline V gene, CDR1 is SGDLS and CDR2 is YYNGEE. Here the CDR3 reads CASSVASASSIVGGAEQYF. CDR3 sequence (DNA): TGTGCCAGCAGCGTAGCCAGTGCCAGTAGTATAGTCGGAGGGGCCGAGCAGTACTTC. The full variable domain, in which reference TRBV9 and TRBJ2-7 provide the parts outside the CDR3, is DSGVTQTPKHLITATGQRVTLRCSPRSGDLSVYWYQQSLDQGLQFLIQYYNGEERAKGNILERFSAQQFPDLHSELNLSSLELGDSALYFCASSVASASSIVGGAEQYFGPGTRLTVT.

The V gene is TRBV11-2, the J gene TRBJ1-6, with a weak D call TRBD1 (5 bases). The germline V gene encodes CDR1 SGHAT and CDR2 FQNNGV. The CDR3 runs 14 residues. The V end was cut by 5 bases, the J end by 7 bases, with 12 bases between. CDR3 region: CASSPGQRNSPLHF. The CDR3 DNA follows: TGTGCCAGCAGCCCGGGGCAACGCAATTCACCCCTCCACTTT.